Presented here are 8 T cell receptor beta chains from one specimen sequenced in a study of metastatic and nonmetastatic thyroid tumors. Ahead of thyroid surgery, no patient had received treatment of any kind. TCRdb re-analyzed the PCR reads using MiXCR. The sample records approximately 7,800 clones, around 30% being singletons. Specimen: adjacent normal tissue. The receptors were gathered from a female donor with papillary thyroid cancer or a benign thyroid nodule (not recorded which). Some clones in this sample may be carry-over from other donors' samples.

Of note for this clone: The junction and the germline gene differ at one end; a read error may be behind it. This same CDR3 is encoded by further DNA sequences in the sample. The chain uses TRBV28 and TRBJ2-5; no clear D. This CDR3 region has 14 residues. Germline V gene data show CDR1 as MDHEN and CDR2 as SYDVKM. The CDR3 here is CASSLWRPGETQYF. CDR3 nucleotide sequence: TGTGCCAGCAGTTTGTGGCGGCCTGGAGAGACGCAGTACTTC. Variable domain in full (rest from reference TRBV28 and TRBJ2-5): DVKVTQSSRYLVKRTGEKVFLECVQDMDHENMFWYRQDPGLGLRLIYFSYDVKMKEKGDIPEGYSVSREKKERFSLILESASTNQTSMYLCASSLWRPGETQYFGPGTRLLVL.

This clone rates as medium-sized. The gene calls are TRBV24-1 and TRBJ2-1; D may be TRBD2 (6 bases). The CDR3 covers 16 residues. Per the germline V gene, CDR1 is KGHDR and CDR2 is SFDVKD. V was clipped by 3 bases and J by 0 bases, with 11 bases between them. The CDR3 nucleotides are TGTGCCACCAGTGATCCAATTAGCGGCTCCTACAATGAGCAGTTCTTC. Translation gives CATSDPISGSYNEQFF.

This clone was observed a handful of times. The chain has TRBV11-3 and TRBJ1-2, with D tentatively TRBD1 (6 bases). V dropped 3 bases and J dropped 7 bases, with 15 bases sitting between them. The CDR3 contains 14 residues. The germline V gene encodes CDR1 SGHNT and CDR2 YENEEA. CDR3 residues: CASSFGGGSGGYTF. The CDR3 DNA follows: TGTGCCAGCAGCTTTGGTGGGGGCTCCGGTGGCTACACCTTC.

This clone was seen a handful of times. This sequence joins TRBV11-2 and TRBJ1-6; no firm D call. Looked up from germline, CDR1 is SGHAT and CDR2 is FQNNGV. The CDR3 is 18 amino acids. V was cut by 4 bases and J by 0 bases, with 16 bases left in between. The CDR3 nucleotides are TGTGCCAGCAGCTCCCCAGGCGGCTTCAGCTCCTATAATTCACCCCTCCACTTT. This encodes CASSSPGGFSSYNSPLHF.

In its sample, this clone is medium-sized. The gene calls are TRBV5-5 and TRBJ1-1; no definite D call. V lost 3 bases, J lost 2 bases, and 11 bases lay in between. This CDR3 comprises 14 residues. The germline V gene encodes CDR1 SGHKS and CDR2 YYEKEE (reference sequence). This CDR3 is CASSWALKNTEAFF. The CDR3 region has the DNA TGTGCCAGCAGCTGGGCCCTGAAAAACACTGAAGCTTTCTTT.

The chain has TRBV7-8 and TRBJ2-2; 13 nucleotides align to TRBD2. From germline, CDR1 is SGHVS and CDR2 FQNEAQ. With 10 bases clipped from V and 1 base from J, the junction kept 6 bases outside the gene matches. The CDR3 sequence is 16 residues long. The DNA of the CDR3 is TGTGCCACCCCGAGGACTAGCGGGAGGAACACCGGGGAGCTGTTTTTT. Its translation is CATPRTSGRNTGELFF.

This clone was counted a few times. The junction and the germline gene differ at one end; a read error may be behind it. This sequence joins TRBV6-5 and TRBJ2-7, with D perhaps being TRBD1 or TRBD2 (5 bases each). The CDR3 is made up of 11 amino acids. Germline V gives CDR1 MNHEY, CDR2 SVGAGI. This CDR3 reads CVSNERDEHYF. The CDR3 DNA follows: TGTGTCAGCAACGAAAGGGACGAGCATTACTTC.

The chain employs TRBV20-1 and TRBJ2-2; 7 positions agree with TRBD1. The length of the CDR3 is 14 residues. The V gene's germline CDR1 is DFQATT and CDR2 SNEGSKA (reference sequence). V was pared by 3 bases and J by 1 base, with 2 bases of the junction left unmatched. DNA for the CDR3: TGCAGTGCTAGGGGACAGCAGAACACCGGGGAGCTGTTTTTT. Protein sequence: CSARGQQNTGELFF.